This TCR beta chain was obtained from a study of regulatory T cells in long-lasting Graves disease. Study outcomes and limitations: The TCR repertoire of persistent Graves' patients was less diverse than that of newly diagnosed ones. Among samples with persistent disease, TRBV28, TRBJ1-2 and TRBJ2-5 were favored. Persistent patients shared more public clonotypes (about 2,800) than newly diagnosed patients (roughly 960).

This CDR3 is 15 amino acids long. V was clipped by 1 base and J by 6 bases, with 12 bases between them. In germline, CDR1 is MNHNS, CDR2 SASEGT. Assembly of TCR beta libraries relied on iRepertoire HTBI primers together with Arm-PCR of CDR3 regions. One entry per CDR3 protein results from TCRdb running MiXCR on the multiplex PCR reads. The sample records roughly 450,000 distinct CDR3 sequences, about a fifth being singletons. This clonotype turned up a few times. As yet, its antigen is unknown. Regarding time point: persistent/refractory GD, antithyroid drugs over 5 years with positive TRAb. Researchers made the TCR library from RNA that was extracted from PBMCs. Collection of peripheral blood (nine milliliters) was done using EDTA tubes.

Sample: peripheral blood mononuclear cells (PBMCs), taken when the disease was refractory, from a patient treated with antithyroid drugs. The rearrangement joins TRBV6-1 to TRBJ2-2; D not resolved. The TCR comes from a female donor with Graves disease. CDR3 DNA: TGTGCCAGCAGTGAAGACGAGTTTGGGCCCGGGGAGCTGTTTTTT. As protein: CASSEDEFGPGELFF.